These 7 T cell receptor beta chains were all obtained from the same sample, sequenced in a study of blood T cell repertoires in COVID-19. Assay used: immunoSEQ multiplex PCR; TCRdb lists only in-frame clones, some missing. The sample records about 11,000 clones, less than 90% being singletons. Sequencing input: peripheral blood. Receptor source: a woman in her sixties with active COVID-19.

The V call is TRBV5-1, the J call TRBJ1-1; D is unclear. CDR3 length equals 14 residues. V gave up 0 bases and J gave up 5 bases, with 11 bases separating them. CDR1 and CDR2 from the germline V gene are SGHRS and YFSETQ. The CDR3, as DNA: TGCGCCAGCAGCTTGGAAGGTAAGAGGACTGAAGCTTTCTTT. Translating it yields CASSLEGKRTEAFF. Complete variable domain (other parts from reference TRBV5-1 and TRBJ1-1): KAGVTQTPRYLIKTRGQQVTLSCSPISGHRSVSWYQQTPGQGLQFLFEYFSETQRNKGNFPGRFSGRQFSNSRSEMNVSTLELGDSALYLCASSLEGKRTEAFFGQGTRLTVV.

The V and J genes are TRBV9 and TRBJ2-3; TRBD2 matches at 9 bases. The V and J ends lost 0 bases and 2 bases, in that order; junction bases with no gene match: 4. This CDR3 is 16 amino acids long. Germline values: CDR1 SGDLS, CDR2 YYNGEE. The CDR3 bases are TGTGCCAGCAGCGTAGTTCCTAGCGGGACCACAGATACGCAGTATTTT. Its translation: CASSVVPSGTTDTQYF.

Worth noting for this clone: An end of the junction does not agree with germline; a read error may underlie this. This chain uses TRBV6-1 with TRBJ1-1, with a possible D match to TRBD1 (6 bases). Germline CDR1 reads MNHNS; CDR2 reads SASEGT. The CDR3 spans 13 residues. The CDR3 here is CASSKAGDTEAFF. CDR3 bases: TGTGCCAGCAGTAAAGCAGGGGACACTGAAGCTTTCTTT.

The chain has TRBV5-6 and TRBJ2-1; 10 positions agree with TRBD2. The V gene end was trimmed by 4 bases and the J gene end by 14 bases; junction bases not matched to a gene: 3. This CDR3 is built from 11 residues. Germline CDR1 is SGHDT and CDR2 is YYEEEE. The CDR3 DNA reads as TGTGCCAGCAGCCCCGGGACTAGCGAGTTCTTC. This encodes CASSPGTSEFF.

The chain joins TRBV6-2 or TRBV6-3 to TRBJ2-1; D is unresolved. The germline V gene encodes CDR1 MNHEY and CDR2 SVGEGT. Trimming stripped 3 bases from V and 2 bases from J, with 14 bases between. This CDR3 comprises 16 residues. CDR3 region: CASSYVAEPPYNEQFF. The CDR3 DNA follows: TGTGCCAGCAGTTATGTTGCGGAGCCCCCCTACAATGAGCAGTTCTTC.

This clone was seen once. Within the sample, other DNA sequences also encode this same CDR3. The chain is built from TRBV3-1 (or the pseudogene TRBV3-2) and TRBJ1-4, with 8 bases identical to TRBD1. V was clipped by 4 bases and J by 8 bases; unmatched bases: 6. Germline V gene lookup returns CDR1 LGHDT and CDR2 YNNKEL (reference sequence). This CDR3 is built from 14 residues. CDR3 in DNA: TGTGCCAGCAGCCTTCAGGGGGCAAGAGAAAAACTGTTTTTT. It translates to CASSLQGAREKLFF.

The J gene is TRBJ2-7, the V gene TRBV19; D is perhaps TRBD1 (6 bases). The CDR3 runs to 14 residues. Germline CDR1 LNHDA, CDR2 SQIVND (reference sequence). Deletions cut 1 base from V and 7 bases from J, with 14 bases between. The DNA for the CDR3 is TGTGCCAGTAGTATAGGGACAGACATTCAGGAGCAGTACTTC. Protein: CASSIGTDIQEQYF. Full variable domain (missing parts from reference TRBV19 and TRBJ2-7): DGGITQSPKYLFRKEGQNVTLSCEQNLNHDAMYWYRQDPGQGLRLIYYSQIVNDFQKGDIAEGYSVSREKKESFPLTVTSAQKNPTAFYLCASSIGTDIQEQYFGPGTRLTVT.